Presented here are 16 T cell receptor beta chains from one specimen sequenced in a study of CD4 T cell repertoires in COVID-19. Profiling relied on immunoSEQ multiplex PCR, and the TCRdb table lists in-frame clones only, not all of them. The table includes about 75,000 clones, under 90% detected once. The source was CD4+ T cells from peripheral blood, collected after recovery from COVID-19. The receptors here all came from a human donor who had COVID-19.

The chain has TRBV19 and TRBJ1-5; unclear D gene. V was trimmed by 6 bases and J by 1 base, leaving 16 bases between them. The CDR3 sequence is 16 residues long. Germline values: CDR1 LNHDA, CDR2 SQIVND (reference sequence). This chain's CDR3 is CASSDTYSWSNQPQHF. The DNA for the CDR3 is TGTGCCAGTAGCGATACTTACAGCTGGAGCAATCAGCCCCAGCATTTT. The full variable domain, completed using reference TRBV19 and TRBJ1-5, is DGGITQSPKYLFRKEGQNVTLSCEQNLNHDAMYWYRQDPGQGLRLIYYSQIVNDFQKGDIAEGYSVSREKKESFPLTVTSAQKNPTAFYLCASSDTYSWSNQPQHFGDGTRLSIL.

The chain has TRBV2 and TRBJ1-3; a possible D gene is TRBD1 (5 bases). The germline gives CDR1 SNHLY, CDR2 FYNNEI. CDR3 length: 15 residues. Trimming removed 4 bases from V and 10 bases from J, with 20 bases in between. CDR3 residues: CASSAPGREVWTIYF. The CDR3 nucleotides are TGTGCCAGCAGTGCCCCAGGGAGGGAAGTTTGGACCATATATTTT.

The genes are TRBV6-5 and TRBJ2-7, with 7 positions matching TRBD1. Losses at the gene ends were 6 bases for V and 6 bases for J; bases not matched to a gene: 8. CDR1 is MNHEY and CDR2 is SVGAGI in the germline V gene. The CDR3 is 13 amino acids. The CDR3, as DNA: TGTGCCAGCAGGTCACAGGGGCAGCTCGAGCAGTACTTC. It codes for CASRSQGQLEQYF.

V usage is TRBV5-1 and J usage is TRBJ1-1; no firm D call. The CDR3 contains 13 residues. Germline-derived CDR1 and CDR2 are SGHRS and YFSETQ. Trimming pared 3 bases from V and 0 bases from J, leaving 6 bases between. The CDR3 loop is CASSSQMNTEAFF. Written as DNA, the CDR3 is TGCGCCAGCAGCTCACAGATGAACACTGAAGCTTTCTTT.

The V call is TRBV5-5, the J call TRBJ2-3; D not resolved. V gave up 0 bases and J gave up 6 bases, with 2 bases separating them. This CDR3 has 11 amino acids. Germline V lookup: CDR1 SGHKS, CDR2 YYEKEE (reference sequence). CDR3 DNA sequence: TGTGCCAGCAGCTTGGGGGATACGCAGTATTTT. This encodes CASSLGDTQYF.

The chain employs TRBV10-3 and TRBJ2-7, with 7 bases fitting TRBD2. Germline V gene data show CDR1 as ENHRY and CDR2 as SYGVKD. J gave up 0 bases and V 4 bases, and 6 bases lay outside the gene matches. The CDR3 runs 15 residues. CDR3 nucleotide sequence: TGTGCCATCAGTGGCCTTCGGGGGGTCTCCTACGAGCAGTACTTC. Translation gives CAISGLRGVSYEQYF.

This clone was detected only once. In DNA, the CDR3 is TGTGCCAGCAGTTTATTAGGCAGACTAAACACTGAAGCTTTCTTT. Translation: CASSLLGRLNTEAFF. The rearrangement joins TRBV28 to TRBJ1-1; D not certain. V was pared by 1 base and J by 2 bases, with 11 bases between. The CDR3 runs 15 residues. Germline CDR1 reads MDHEN; CDR2 reads SYDVKM.

This clone was detected only once. This rearrangement joins TRBV5-6 to TRBJ2-5; 9 bases line up with TRBD1. The CDR3 has 15 amino acids. J was trimmed by 4 bases and V by 0 bases; bases with no gene match: 4. The V gene's germline CDR1 is SGHDT and CDR2 YYEEEE. Here the CDR3 DNA reads TGTGCCAGCAGCTTGGACAGGGGGCTAGGAGAGACCCAGTACTTC. Protein product: CASSLDRGLGETQYF.

The rearrangement joins TRBV3-1 (or the pseudogene TRBV3-2) to TRBJ2-3; D not resolved. V was pared by 1 base and J by 4 bases, with 0 bases between. The CDR3 length is 11 residues. Germline-derived CDR1 and CDR2 are LGHDT and YNNKEL (reference sequence). Here the CDR3 DNA reads TGTGCCAGCAGCCAAGCAGATACGCAGTATTTT. Residues: CASSQADTQYF.

This clone came up a few times. The chain has TRBV4-1 and TRBJ2-7, with a tentative D call TRBD1 (7 bases). The V end lost 4 bases, the J end lost 4 bases, and 17 bases lay between the germline ends. The CDR3 is 15 amino acids. Germline lookup yields CDR1 MGHRA and CDR2 YSYEKL. CDR3 nucleotide sequence: TGCGCCAGCAGCCTCAAGGAGGGGGCGGGTTACGAGCAGTACTTC. Residues: CASSLKEGAGYEQYF.

The chain couples TRBV6-1 to TRBJ2-7; D is ambiguous. Germline V gives CDR1 MNHNS, CDR2 SASEGT. V was shortened by 2 bases and J by 0 bases, with 8 bases between the two germline ends. This CDR3 has 14 amino acids. Written as DNA, the CDR3 is TGTGCCAGCAGTGAATTTGGGTACTCCTACGAGCAGTACTTC. It yields the protein CASSEFGYSYEQYF.

V usage is TRBV2 and J usage is TRBJ2-1, with D perhaps being TRBD1 or TRBD2 (10 bases each). Trimming removed 7 bases at V and 8 bases at J, with 30 bases between. The CDR3 has 18 residues. Germline V gene sequence: CDR1 SNHLY, CDR2 FYNNEI. CDR3 nucleotide sequence: TGTGCCAGCACCCGGGACAGGGGATTAAGCGGGGGGGCCGATGAGCAGTTCTTC. This sequence encodes CASTRDRGLSGGADEQFF.

This clone has a handful of counts. The chain joins TRBV27 to TRBJ1-3; perhaps TRBD1 as D (6 bases). The germline V and J ends were trimmed by 6 bases and 2 bases, with 11 bases remaining between them. CDR1 is MNHEY, CDR2 SMNVEV, per germline (reference sequence). The CDR3 has 14 amino acids. The CDR3, as DNA: TGTGCCAGCAGGGCAACAGGGACTGGAAACACCATATATTTT. Residues: CASRATGTGNTIYF.

V usage is TRBV7-2 and J usage is TRBJ1-2, with 7 bases matching TRBD1. The CDR3 is 14 amino acids. Per germline, CDR1 SGHTA and CDR2 FQGNSA. V dropped 5 bases and J dropped 3; count of bases not matched to a gene: 6. DNA of the CDR3: TGTGCCAGCAGCCCTCGCCAGGGGGACTATGGCTACACCTTC. This codes for CASSPRQGDYGYTF.

This sequence joins TRBV6-1 and TRBJ2-2; no clear D gene. The CDR3 length is 12 residues. Germline V gene data show CDR1 as MNHNS and CDR2 as SASEGT. V lost 2 bases and J lost 6, with 4 bases in between. The CDR3 coding sequence is TGTGCCAGCAGTGAATACGCCGGGGAGCTGTTTTTT. Encoded protein: CASSEYAGELFF.

The chain carries TRBV28 and TRBJ2-3; the D gene could be TRBD1 or TRBD2 (5 bases each). The CDR3 totals 16 residues. The germline gives CDR1 MDHEN, CDR2 SYDVKM. V gave up 5 bases and J gave up 8 bases, with 23 bases separating them. CDR3 residues: CASSPGTRGVTGTQYF. The CDR3 DNA is TGTGCCAGCAGTCCCGGGACGAGGGGCGTCACCGGTACGCAGTATTTT.